This T cell receptor (beta chain) came from a study of cytomegalovirus exposure and HLA in healthy donors. The overall study: Of all 400 or so donors who were genotyped, roughly 81% belonged to the Caucasian-associated ancestry cluster.

A multiplex PCR was run with 60 Vbeta primers and 13 Jbeta primers. Profiled with immunoSEQ multiplex PCR; TCRdb holds only in-frame clones, not every one. Among under 200,000 clones, around three quarters were seen once, and the ten largest hold around 3.3%. Study results and caveats: CMV serostatus was the only immune exposure information that was available. Researchers left out some V segments, among them TRBV6-2 and TRBV6-3, as indistinguishable. According to an earlier analysis, most TCR beta V segments yielded productive rearrangements about 87% or about 30% of the time.

Trimming removed 6 bases from V and 5 bases from J; junction bases left unmatched: 6. The CDR3 runs to 14 residues. CDR1 is SQVTM and CDR2 is ANQGSEA in the germline V gene. A word on this clone: Its antigen is not known.

The sequence derives from a woman aged 40 to 49 in good health and CMV-seronegative. The sequenced sample was PBMCs. J is TRBJ2-3 and V is TRBV29-1; 12 bases are shared with TRBD1. This CDR3 reads CSVRGQGAKDTQYF. As DNA, the CDR3 is TGCAGCGTCCGGGGACAGGGGGCGAAAGATACGCAGTATTTT.